This T cell receptor (beta chain) originates from a study of technical replicates of blood from several donors. Germline CDR1 reads SGDLS; CDR2 reads YYNGEE. The CDR3 spans 17 residues. V trimming: 0 bases; J trimming: 0 bases; junction bases outside the gene matches: 4. Using immunoSEQ multiplex PCR, the repertoire was profiled, and TCRdb retains in-frame clones only, with some absent. The table lists tens of thousands of clones, over 90% of them singletons. This clonotype was obtained from a human donor in good health. This chain links TRBV9 with TRBJ2-1; 9 positions match TRBD2. Sequencing input: T cells isolated from PBMCs. CDR3 region: CASSVVGSGSSYNEQFF. In DNA, the CDR3 is TGTGCCAGCAGCGTAGTAGGTAGCGGGAGCTCCTACAATGAGCAGTTCTTC.